The entry that follows covers one T cell receptor (beta chain) sequence. The germline CDR1 and CDR2 sequences are SGDLS and YYNGEE. V trimming: 0 bases; J trimming: 4 bases; junction bases outside the gene matches: 9. The CDR3 consists of 16 residues. These data are taken from a study of beta chain features in type 1 diabetes. The whole isolated RNA underwent reverse transcription, so sequencing captured expressed TCRB transcripts. Sequencing used immunoSEQ multiplex PCR; TCRdb keeps in-frame clones, though not all of them. The data contain 250,000 to 400,000 clones, 12% to 15% of them singletons. The sample comprised central memory CD4+ T cells from blood. This chain links TRBV9 with TRBJ2-5; 7 bases line up with TRBD1. This clonotype originated in a man aged 25-45 years in good health. The DNA of the CDR3 is TGTGCCAGCAGCGTAGGGGACAGACCAGCCGGAGAGACCCAGTACTTC. It codes for CASSVGDRPAGETQYF.